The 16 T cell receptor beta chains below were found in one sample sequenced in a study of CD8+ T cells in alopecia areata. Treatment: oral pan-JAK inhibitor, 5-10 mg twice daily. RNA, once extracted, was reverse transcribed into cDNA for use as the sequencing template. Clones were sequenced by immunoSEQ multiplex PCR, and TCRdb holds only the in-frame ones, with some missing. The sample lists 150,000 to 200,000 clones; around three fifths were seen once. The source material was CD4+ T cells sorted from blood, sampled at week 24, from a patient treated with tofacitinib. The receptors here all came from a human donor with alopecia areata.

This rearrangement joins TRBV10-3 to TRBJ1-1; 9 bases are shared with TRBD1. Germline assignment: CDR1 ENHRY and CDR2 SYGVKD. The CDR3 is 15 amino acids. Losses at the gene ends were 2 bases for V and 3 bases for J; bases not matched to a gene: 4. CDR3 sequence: CAISEQQGAYTEAFF. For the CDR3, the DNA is TGTGCCATCAGTGAGCAACAGGGGGCGTACACTGAAGCTTTCTTT.

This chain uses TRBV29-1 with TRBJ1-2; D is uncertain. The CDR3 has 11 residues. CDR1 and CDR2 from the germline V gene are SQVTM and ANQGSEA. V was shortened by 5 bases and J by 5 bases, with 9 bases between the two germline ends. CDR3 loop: CSVLEAYGYTF. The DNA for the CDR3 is TGCAGCGTTCTAGAGGCGTATGGCTACACCTTC.

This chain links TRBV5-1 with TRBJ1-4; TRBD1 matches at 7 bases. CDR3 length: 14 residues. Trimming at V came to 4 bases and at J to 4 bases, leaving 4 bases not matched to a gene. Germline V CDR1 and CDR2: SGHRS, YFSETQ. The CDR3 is CASSTGQFNEKLFF. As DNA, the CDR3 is TGCGCCAGCAGCACGGGACAGTTTAATGAAAAACTGTTTTTT. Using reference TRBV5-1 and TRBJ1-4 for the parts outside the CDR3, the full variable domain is KAGVTQTPRYLIKTRGQQVTLSCSPISGHRSVSWYQQTPGQGLQFLFEYFSETQRNKGNFPGRFSGRQFSNSRSEMNVSTLELGDSALYLCASSTGQFNEKLFFGSGTQLSVL.

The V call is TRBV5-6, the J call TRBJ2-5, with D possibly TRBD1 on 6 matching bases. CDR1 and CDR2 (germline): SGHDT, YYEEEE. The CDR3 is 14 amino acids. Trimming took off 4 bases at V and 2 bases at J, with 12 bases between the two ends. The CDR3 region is CASSGRDIQETQYF. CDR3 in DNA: TGTGCCAGCAGCGGACGGGACATTCAAGAGACCCAGTACTTC.

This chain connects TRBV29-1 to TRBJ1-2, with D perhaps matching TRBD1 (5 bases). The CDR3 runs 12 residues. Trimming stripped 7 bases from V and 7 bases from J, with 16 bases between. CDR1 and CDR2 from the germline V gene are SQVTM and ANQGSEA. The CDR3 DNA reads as TGCAGCGGAACTGTGGGGCAGAGTGGCTACACCTTC. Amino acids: CSGTVGQSGYTF.

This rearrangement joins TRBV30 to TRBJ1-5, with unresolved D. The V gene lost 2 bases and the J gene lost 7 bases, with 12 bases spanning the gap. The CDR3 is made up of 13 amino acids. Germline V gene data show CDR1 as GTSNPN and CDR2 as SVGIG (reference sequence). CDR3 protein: CAWSRGAEQPQHF. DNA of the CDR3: TGTGCCTGGAGTCGGGGAGCGGAGCAGCCCCAGCATTTT.

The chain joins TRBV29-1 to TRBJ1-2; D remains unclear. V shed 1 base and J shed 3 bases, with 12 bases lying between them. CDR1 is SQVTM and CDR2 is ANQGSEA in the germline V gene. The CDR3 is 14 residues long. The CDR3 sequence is CSVEVPTADYGYTF. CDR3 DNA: TGCAGCGTTGAAGTTCCGACGGCAGACTATGGCTACACCTTC.

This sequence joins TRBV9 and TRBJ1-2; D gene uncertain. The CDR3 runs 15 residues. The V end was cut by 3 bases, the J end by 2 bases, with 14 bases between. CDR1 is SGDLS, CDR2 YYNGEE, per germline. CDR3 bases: TGTGCCAGCAGCGCCGGAGCGAGTCAGAACTATGGCTACACCTTC. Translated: CASSAGASQNYGYTF.

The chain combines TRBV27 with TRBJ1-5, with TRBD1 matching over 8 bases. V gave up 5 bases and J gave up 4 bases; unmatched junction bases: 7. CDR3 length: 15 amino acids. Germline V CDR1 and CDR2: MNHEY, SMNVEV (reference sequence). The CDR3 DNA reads TGTGCCAGCAGTACCCAGGGGGCGGGAAATCAGCCCCAGCATTTT. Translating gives CASSTQGAGNQPQHF.

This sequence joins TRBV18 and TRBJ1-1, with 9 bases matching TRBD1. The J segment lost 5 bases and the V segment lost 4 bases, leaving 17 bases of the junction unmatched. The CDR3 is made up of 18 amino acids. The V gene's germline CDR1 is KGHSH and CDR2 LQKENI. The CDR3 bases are TGTGCCAGCTCACGGGAATCGGCCCCCGGGACAGGGAAAACTGAAGCTTTCTTT. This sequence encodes CASSRESAPGTGKTEAFF.

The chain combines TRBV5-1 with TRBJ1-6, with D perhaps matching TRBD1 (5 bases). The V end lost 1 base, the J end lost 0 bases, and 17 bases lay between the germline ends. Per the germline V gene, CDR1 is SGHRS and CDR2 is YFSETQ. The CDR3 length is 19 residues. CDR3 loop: CASSLRAQGVPSYNSPLHF. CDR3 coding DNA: TGCGCCAGCAGCTTGCGTGCCCAGGGAGTTCCCTCCTATAATTCACCCCTCCACTTT.

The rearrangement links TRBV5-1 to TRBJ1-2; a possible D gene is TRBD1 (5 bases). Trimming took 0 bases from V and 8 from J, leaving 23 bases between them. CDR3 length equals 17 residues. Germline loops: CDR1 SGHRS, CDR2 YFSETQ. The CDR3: CASSLGNVAGLSGGYTF. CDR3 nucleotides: TGCGCCAGCAGCTTGGGGAACGTGGCAGGGCTATCGGGAGGCTACACCTTC.

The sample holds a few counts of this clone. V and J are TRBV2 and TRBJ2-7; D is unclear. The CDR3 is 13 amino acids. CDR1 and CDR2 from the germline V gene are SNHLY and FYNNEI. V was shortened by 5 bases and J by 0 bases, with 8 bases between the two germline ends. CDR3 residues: CASSTWDSYEQYF. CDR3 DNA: TGTGCCAGCAGTACGTGGGACTCCTACGAGCAGTACTTC.

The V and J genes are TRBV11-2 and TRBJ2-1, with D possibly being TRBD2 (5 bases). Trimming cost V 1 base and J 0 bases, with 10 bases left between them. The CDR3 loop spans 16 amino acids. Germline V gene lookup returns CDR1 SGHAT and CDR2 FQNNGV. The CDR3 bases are TGTGCCAGCAGCTTAGTAGCGAGCAGCTCCTACAATGAGCAGTTCTTC. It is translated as CASSLVASSSYNEQFF. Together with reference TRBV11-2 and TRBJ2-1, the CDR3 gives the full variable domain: EAGVAQSPRYKIIEKRQSVAFWCNPISGHATLYWYQQILGQGPKLLIQFQNNGVVDDSQLPKDRFSAERLKGVDSTLKIQPAKLEDSAVYLCASSLVASSSYNEQFFGPGTRLTVL.

CDR3 residues: CASRDDSYNYGYTF. The DNA for the CDR3 is TGTGCCAGCAGAGACGACAGTTATAACTATGGCTACACCTTC. The genes are TRBV6-1 and TRBJ1-2; possible D gene TRBD1, 5 bases. Germline-derived CDR1 and CDR2 are MNHNS and SASEGT. CDR3 length: 14 residues. V dropped 6 bases and J dropped 1 base, with 12 bases sitting between them.

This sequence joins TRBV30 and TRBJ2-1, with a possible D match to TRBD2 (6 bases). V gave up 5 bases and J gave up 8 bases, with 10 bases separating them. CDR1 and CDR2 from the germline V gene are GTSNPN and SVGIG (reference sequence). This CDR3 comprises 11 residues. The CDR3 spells CAWGTSHEQFF. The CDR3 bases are TGTGCCTGGGGTACTAGCCATGAGCAGTTCTTC.